The 6 T cell receptor beta chains presented below share a single source sample, sequenced in a study of siplizumab effects on memory and regulatory T cells. Libraries were prepared by immunoSEQ multiplex PCR; TCRdb keeps only in-frame clonotypes and omits some of them. The table includes some 100,000 clones, roughly 93% detected once. The sample consisted of non-Treg CD4+ T cells sorted from blood. Source of these receptors: a human donor in good health.

J is TRBJ2-2 and V is TRBV7-2; D may be TRBD1 or TRBD2 (6 bases each). CDR1 SGHTA and CDR2 FQGNSA come from the germline V gene. This CDR3 has 14 residues. Trimming removed 5 bases at V and 4 bases at J, with 11 bases between. The CDR3 protein is CASSPGAGTGELFF. The CDR3 bases are TGTGCCAGCAGCCCGGGGGCGGGCACCGGGGAGCTGTTTTTT. Combining the CDR3 with reference TRBV7-2 and TRBJ2-2 gives the whole variable domain GAGVSQSPSNKVTEKGKDVELRCDPISGHTALYWYRQSLGQGLEFLIYFQGNSAPDKSGLPSDRFSAERTGGSVSTLTIQRTQQEDSAVYLCASSPGAGTGELFFGEGSRLTVL.

This clone was detected only once. V and J are TRBV7-6 and TRBJ2-2, with 8 nucleotides matching TRBD2. The CDR3 runs 15 residues. J lost 4 bases, V lost 3 bases, and 4 bases had no gene match. The germline V gene has CDR1 SGHVS and CDR2 FNYEAQ. CDR3 sequence reads: CASSLAGGSTGELFF. The CDR3 coding sequence is TGTGCCAGCAGCTTGGCGGGGGGAAGCACCGGGGAGCTGTTTTTT.

The rearrangement links TRBV15 to TRBJ1-5, with 11 bases aligning to TRBD1. The CDR3 is made up of 15 amino acids. The germline CDR1 and CDR2 sequences are LNHNV and YYDKDF (reference sequence). The V and J ends lost 5 bases and 6 bases, in that order; junction bases with no gene match: 6. CDR3 loop: CATSPRGQGGQPQHF. The CDR3 DNA sequence: TGTGCCACCAGCCCGCGGGGACAGGGGGGTCAGCCCCAGCATTTT.

This chain connects TRBV28 to TRBJ1-4, with D possibly matching TRBD1 (6 bases). Germline CDR1 reads MDHEN; CDR2 reads SYDVKM. V was cut by 5 bases and J by 3 bases, with 10 bases left in between. The length of the CDR3 is 14 residues. CDR3: CASSHRGANEKLFF. For the CDR3, the DNA is TGTGCCAGCAGTCATAGGGGGGCTAATGAAAAACTGTTTTTT.

This clone was seen only once. The rearrangement uses TRBV4-2 and TRBJ2-2, with 12 positions matching TRBD2. Germline lookup yields CDR1 LGHNA and CDR2 YNFKEQ. The J segment lost 5 bases and the V segment lost 6 bases, leaving 10 bases of the junction unmatched. The CDR3 is made up of 17 amino acids. This CDR3 reads CASSLTSGGPRTGELFF. CDR3 bases: TGTGCCAGCAGTCTTACTAGCGGGGGGCCAAGGACCGGGGAGCTGTTTTTT.

The CDR3 DNA reads TGTGCCAGCAGATCCGGGACATTAGAAGCTTTCTTT. Its translation: CASRSGTLEAFF. V and J are TRBV6-5 and TRBJ1-1; D is possibly TRBD1 (6 bases). The V gene lost 6 bases and the J gene lost 8 bases, with 13 bases spanning the gap. Germline V CDR1 and CDR2: MNHEY, SVGAGI. This CDR3 has 12 residues.